This paragraph reports one T cell receptor beta chain. The data are from a study of blood T cell repertoires in COVID-19. Across the study: Some COVID-19 samples were acute and others convalescent; all came from the United States, Italy and Spain.

Ages ranged from about 18 to 89 years, with residence in some 25 US areas. Each participant's cohort was designated according to participant-reported clinical history. Measured with immunoSEQ multiplex PCR; TCRdb has only the in-frame clones, and not every one. Of about 220,000 clones detected, approximately 89% appear once; the ten largest clones hold approximately 2.3%. This TCR derives from a woman aged 40-49 years with acute COVID-19. The sequenced sample was PBMCs or T cells enriched from blood (not recorded which).

This CDR3 reads CASSQSRSVSPLHF. As DNA, the CDR3 is TGTGCCAGCAGCCAGTCCCGAAGCGTGTCTCCCCTCCACTTT. This chain joins TRBV3-1 (or the pseudogene TRBV3-2) and TRBJ1-6; D gene uncertain. V gave up 3 bases and J gave up 13 bases, with 16 bases separating them. Looked up from germline, CDR1 is LGHDT and CDR2 is YNNKEL (reference sequence). The length of the CDR3 is 14 residues.